These 26 T cell receptor beta chains were all obtained from the same sample, sequenced in a study of post-analysis software for immune sequencing data. Study-wide results and limits: The study found TRBV5-6, TRBV5-1 and TRBV20-1 among about five TRBV segments more frequent in patients than controls.

Unique molecular identifiers tagged the TCR beta cDNA libraries. Using its own MiXCR run on the PCR reads, TCRdb lists one record per CDR3 protein. The sample contains hundreds of thousands of distinct CDR3 sequences, approximately 59% of which appear only once. No antigens are known for them. Source material: blood. Receptor source: a girl aged 2-10 years with multiple sclerosis.

This chain links TRBV3-1 with TRBJ2-3, with D perhaps TRBD1 (6 bases). This CDR3 comprises 16 residues. V lost 4 bases to trimming and J lost 0 bases, with 14 bases between them. CDR1 is LGHDT, CDR2 YNNKEL, per germline (reference sequence). The CDR3 is CASSLSTGRSTDTQYF. For the CDR3, the DNA is TGTGCCAGCAGCCTTTCGACAGGCAGAAGCACAGATACGCAGTATTTT.

The chain employs TRBV6-2 or TRBV6-3 and TRBJ2-3; TRBD2 aligns across 7 bases. The germline V gene encodes CDR1 MNHEY and CDR2 SVGEGT. V dropped 2 bases and J dropped 0; count of bases not matched to a gene: 5. CDR3 length: 16 amino acids. The CDR3 DNA is TGTGCCAGCAGTTACGGCTCTAGCGGAAGCACAGATACGCAGTATTTT. Protein sequence: CASSYGSSGSTDTQYF.

V and J are TRBV6-1 and TRBJ1-2; D possibly corresponds to TRBD1 (5 bases). There are 12 residues in the CDR3. Trimming shortened V by 3 bases and J by 3 bases, and 5 bases separated the two germline ends. The germline CDR1 and CDR2 sequences are MNHNS and SASEGT. The CDR3: CASSETDYGYTF. The CDR3 coding sequence is TGTGCCAGCAGTGAGACAGACTATGGCTACACCTTC.

V is TRBV25-1 and J is TRBJ2-3, with D possibly TRBD2 on 6 matching bases. In germline, CDR1 is MGHDK, CDR2 SYGVNS. The length of the CDR3 is 15 residues. V gave up 2 bases and J gave up 2 bases, with 11 bases separating them. The CDR3 protein is CASSEHEDYTDTQYF. The DNA of the CDR3 is TGTGCCAGCAGTGAACATGAGGACTACACAGATACGCAGTATTTT.

The chain is built from TRBV25-1 and TRBJ2-5, with D maybe TRBD2 (6 bases). Germline CDR1 and CDR2: MGHDK and SYGVNS. Trimming removed 5 bases at V and 1 base at J, with 20 bases between. The CDR3 is 17 amino acids. CDR3 nucleotides: TGTGCCAGCAGTATGCCCGAGGAGGGGCCCCCCCAAGAGACCCAGTACTTC. Residues: CASSMPEEGPPQETQYF.

This rearrangement joins TRBV20-1 to TRBJ2-5, with TRBD2 matching over 9 bases. V shed 0 bases and J 5 bases; nucleotides not matched to a gene: 7. The CDR3 is 15 amino acids. The germline V gene has CDR1 DFQATT and CDR2 SNEGSKA (reference sequence). The CDR3 spells CSAREGAGGEETQYF. The CDR3 DNA follows: TGCAGTGCTAGAGAAGGGGCGGGGGGGGAGGAGACCCAGTACTTC.

V and J are TRBV10-3 and TRBJ1-1, with a tentative D call TRBD1 (6 bases). With 0 bases removed from V and 7 bases from J, the gap between germline ends came to 12 bases. The germline CDR1 and CDR2 sequences are ENHRY and SYGVKD. The CDR3 extends over 14 amino acids. CDR3 protein: CAISESRGGNEAFF. CDR3 coding DNA: TGTGCCATCAGTGAGTCGAGGGGGGGAAATGAAGCTTTCTTT.

This clonotype was observed a few times. The CDR3 reads CSAGTWEQYF. DNA of the CDR3: TGCAGTGCCGGGACTTGGGAGCAGTACTTC. The gene calls are TRBV20-1 and TRBJ2-7; D might be TRBD2 (6 bases). The ends were cut back, 6 bases at V and 7 bases at J, with 10 bases in the middle. The CDR3 totals 10 residues. Germline V gene lookup returns CDR1 DFQATT and CDR2 SNEGSKA (reference sequence).

This clonotype has only a few counts. The J gene is TRBJ1-1, the V gene TRBV5-6; D is perhaps TRBD1 (6 bases). The CDR3 consists of 12 residues. V was shortened by 4 bases and J by 9 bases, with 13 bases between the two germline ends. The germline V gene encodes CDR1 SGHDT and CDR2 YYEEEE. The CDR3 DNA follows: TGTGCCAGCAGCCCCCAACAGGGTCAAGCTTTCTTT. Translating gives CASSPQQGQAFF.

The chain uses TRBV11-2 and TRBJ2-1; 7 bases are shared with TRBD2. The CDR3 loop spans 15 amino acids. The germline V gene encodes CDR1 SGHAT and CDR2 FQNNGV. Trimming at V came to 10 bases and at J to 0 bases, leaving 9 bases not matched to a gene. The CDR3 DNA reads as TGTGCCATCCAAGCGGGATCCAGCTCCTACAATGAGCAGTTCTTC. Encoded protein: CAIQAGSSSYNEQFF.

The rearrangement links TRBV11-2 to TRBJ2-7; maybe TRBD1 (5 bases). This CDR3 is built from 14 residues. Germline V gene sequence: CDR1 SGHAT, CDR2 FQNNGV. V gave up 1 base and J gave up 3 bases, with 10 bases separating them. The CDR3 DNA follows: TGTGCCAGCAGCTTAGGAGACGGACACTACGAGCAGTACTTC. Its translation: CASSLGDGHYEQYF.

Of note for this clonotype: The conserved final phenylalanine or tryptophan is absent from the CDR3, which likely points to a read error. The J gene is TRBJ2-6, the V gene TRBV20-1; D is uncertain. The CDR3 totals 14 residues. The V end was cut by 2 bases, the J end by 0 bases, with 5 bases between. Germline-derived CDR1 and CDR2 are DFQATT and SNEGSKA (reference sequence). CDR3 protein: CSARPFSGANVLTC. CDR3 nucleotides: TGCAGTGCTAGACCGTTCTCTGGGGCCAACGTCCTGACTTGC.

This chain connects TRBV19 to TRBJ2-2; no reliable D call. V lost 4 bases and J 3 bases, leaving 12 bases between the germline ends. CDR3 length: 15 amino acids. Germline assignment: CDR1 LNHDA and CDR2 SQIVND (reference sequence). In DNA form, the CDR3 reads TGTGCCAGTAGTACACGAAACAGCTACACCGGGGAGCTGTTTTTT. Its translation is CASSTRNSYTGELFF. Together with reference TRBV19 and TRBJ2-2, the CDR3 gives the full variable domain: DGGITQSPKYLFRKEGQNVTLSCEQNLNHDAMYWYRQDPGQGLRLIYYSQIVNDFQKGDIAEGYSVSREKKESFPLTVTSAQKNPTAFYLCASSTRNSYTGELFFGEGSRLTVL.

Here the CDR3 DNA reads TGTGCCACCAGTGATTCGCGCGGCTCTGGAAACACCATATATTTT. Translated: CATSDSRGSGNTIYF. J is TRBJ1-3 and V is TRBV24-1; D gene uncertain. Germline CDR1 is KGHDR and CDR2 is SFDVKD. Trimming shortened V by 2 bases and J by 0 bases, and 7 bases separated the two germline ends. The CDR3 runs to 15 residues.

This clonotype was recorded once. The V call is TRBV12-3 or TRBV12-4, the J call TRBJ2-1; 7 nucleotides line up with TRBD2. With V trimmed by 5 bases and J by 5 bases, 9 bases remained unmatched. The CDR3 covers 15 residues. CDR3 coding DNA: TGTGCCAGCAGTGGGGACTGGGGGAGGGACAATGAGCAGTTCTTC. Translating gives CASSGDWGRDNEQFF.

The rearrangement links TRBV9 to TRBJ2-1, with D possibly TRBD2 on 6 matching bases. The CDR3 contains 15 residues. V was pared by 0 bases and J by 4 bases, with 11 bases between. Germline V gene sequence: CDR1 SGDLS, CDR2 YYNGEE. For the CDR3, the DNA is TGTGCCAGCAGCGTAGACGGGAGAAGATACAATGAGCAGTTCTTC. Translation: CASSVDGRRYNEQFF.

Here the CDR3 reads CASSSAGEEKETQYF. Here the CDR3 DNA reads TGTGCCAGCAGTTCGGCCGGGGAGGAGAAGGAGACCCAGTACTTC. The V call is TRBV6-2 or TRBV6-3, the J call TRBJ2-5; D possibly corresponds to TRBD2 (6 bases). The germline V and J ends were trimmed by 4 bases and 5 bases, with 17 bases remaining between them. This CDR3 has 15 residues. In germline, CDR1 is MNHEY, CDR2 SVGEGT.

This clonotype was picked up a small number of times. The genes are TRBV2 and TRBJ2-5; TRBD1 agrees at 9 bases. V lost 4 bases to trimming and J lost 5 bases; unmatched junction nucleotides: 5. The CDR3 has 14 amino acids. Per germline, CDR1 SNHLY and CDR2 FYNNEI. The CDR3 DNA is TGTGCCAGCAGTGGAGGACAGGGGAGTGAGACCCAGTACTTC. This translates into CASSGGQGSETQYF.

The gene calls are TRBV6-2 or TRBV6-3 and TRBJ1-5; maybe TRBD1 (5 bases). V shed 2 bases and J shed 0 bases, with 11 bases lying between them. The CDR3 runs 16 residues. Germline values: CDR1 MNHEY, CDR2 SVGEGT. The CDR3 region is CASSYGGSHSNQPQHF. CDR3 sequence (DNA): TGTGCCAGCAGTTACGGGGGGTCGCATAGCAATCAGCCCCAGCATTTT.

The chain couples TRBV7-2 to TRBJ2-5; either TRBD1 or TRBD2 may fit D (6 bases each). Trimming left V 5 bases short and J 11 bases short, with 24 bases between. The V gene's germline CDR1 is SGHTA and CDR2 FQGNSA. The CDR3 totals 15 residues. The chain's CDR3 is CASSRPTGSVREQYF. In nucleotides, the CDR3 is TGTGCCAGCAGCCGTCCCACAGGGTCGGTTCGGGAGCAGTACTTC.

This clonotype occurred a few times. This chain links TRBV20-1 with TRBJ2-5; tentative D call: TRBD2 (5 bases). Trimming took off 3 bases at V and 5 bases at J, with 13 bases between the two ends. CDR3 size: 13 residues. The germline CDR1 and CDR2 sequences are DFQATT and SNEGSKA (reference sequence). CDR3 DNA sequence: TGCAGTGCTAGGAGGGTGGGTGCGGAGACCCAGTACTTC. Its protein is CSARRVGAETQYF.

The rearrangement joins TRBV7-2 to TRBJ2-3; D may match TRBD1 or TRBD2 (5 bases each). In germline, CDR1 is SGHTA, CDR2 FQGNSA. The length of the CDR3 is 20 residues. V gave up 1 base and J gave up 0 bases, with 23 bases separating them. The CDR3 region is CASSLVRGPIAPGSTDTQYF. The CDR3 DNA reads TGTGCCAGCAGCTTAGTTCGGGGCCCTATTGCGCCCGGAAGCACAGATACGCAGTATTTT.

This sequence joins TRBV5-6 and TRBJ1-2, with 7 bases that match TRBD1. The J segment lost 4 bases and the V segment lost 4 bases, leaving 4 bases of the junction unmatched. The germline gives CDR1 SGHDT, CDR2 YYEEEE. The CDR3 runs to 13 residues. The CDR3 nucleotides are TGTGCCAGCAGCCCCTGGGACAGCTATGGCTACACCTTC. It yields the protein CASSPWDSYGYTF. The full variable domain, with the rest looked up from reference TRBV5-6 and TRBJ1-2, is DAGVTQSPTHLIKTRGQQVTLRCSPKSGHDTVSWYQQALGQGPQFIFQYYEEEERQRGNFPDRFSGHQFPNYSSELNVNALLLGDSALYLCASSPWDSYGYTFGSGTRLTVV.

This clonotype was counted between two and nine times. The chain links TRBV6-1 to TRBJ2-1; 9 positions agree with TRBD2. This CDR3 contains 17 residues. J was trimmed by 9 bases and V by 7 bases; bases with no gene match: 19. Germline CDR1 reads MNHNS; CDR2 reads SASEGT. The CDR3 protein is CASKAGTMAGGPAEQFF. The CDR3 coding sequence is TGTGCCAGCAAAGCAGGGACAATGGCGGGAGGGCCGGCTGAGCAGTTCTTC.

V is TRBV24-1 and J is TRBJ2-1; no clear D. Trimming left V 5 bases short and J 5 bases short, with 6 bases between. The CDR3 has 12 amino acids. Per the germline V gene, CDR1 is KGHDR and CDR2 is SFDVKD. In DNA form, the CDR3 reads TGTGCCACCAGTGGCTACAACAATGAGCAGTTCTTC. Translating gives CATSGYNNEQFF.

The J gene is TRBJ2-1, the V gene TRBV5-1; no clear D gene. The assigned J gene may be wrong: the sequence end matches TRBJ2-7 better. This CDR3 region has 13 residues. Germline assignment: CDR1 SGHRS and CDR2 YFSETQ. CDR3 nucleotides: TGCGCCAGCAGCTTGGCTTCCATGGGGGAGCAGTACTTC. Translated: CASSLASMGEQYF.